This T cell receptor beta chain was identified during a study of blood T cell repertoires in COVID-19 (TCRdb year 2020). For the wider study: Collaborator samples came from the United States, Italy and Spain and covered acute and convalescent phases of COVID-19. Deeply sampled blood TCRbeta repertoires from subjects exposed to, actively infected with, or recovered from COVID-19 were included in the dataset. Sample metadata almost always included a de-identified subject ID, COVID-19 status, age in years and sex. The prospective study material was composed of cDNA or gDNA derived from T cells, B-cell-depleted T cells, or PBMCs. Where available, HLA class I and class II types were taken from metadata supplied by the sample provider and were not determined by assay-based typing. Samples came from the ongoing ImmuneRACE study (first 160 participants) plus 1,254 subjects from 6 global collaborators. The repertoires were released in a freely available public database meant as a resource for research on the immune response to SARS-CoV-2. What the authors observed across the whole study: The amount of clinical and demographic metadata varied by source and participant and was provided uncurated.

Based on the germline V gene, the CDR1 and CDR2 sequences are LGHNA and YNFKEQ. For this chain, trimming is 0 bases at the V end and 3 bases at the J end, and the number of junction bases without a gene match is 8. The CDR3 goes from the cysteine to the phenylalanine over 18 residues. CDR3 DNA only is kept here, 54 bases in frame from base 1. On this clone itself: Its antigen remains undetermined. The record has no base qualities; no much larger clone is one base away.

The collaborating institutions used their own protocols to collect whole blood in K2EDTA tubes. For TCRbeta analysis, collaborator samples were shipped as frozen whole blood, as isolated PBMCs, or as DNA extracted from either sample type. TCRbeta CDR3 regions were amplified from genomic DNA using the immunoSEQ Assay, a bias-controlled multiplex PCR. Concerning the study's data processing: The number of nucleated cells in each sample was estimated from the amplification of reference gene primers within the assay. To quantify the absolute abundance of each unique TCRbeta CDR3 rearrangement, sequence reads were collapsed and filtered. For each sample, productive Simpson clonality was calculated as the square root of Simpson's diversity index over productive rearrangements. This immuneACCESS table, as held by TCRdb, lists in-frame sequences with V and J called but not all clones. Of the missing ones, under half trace to an unresolved V gene in checked studies; the others have no known cause. The D gene and trimming were derived from the DNA, and the V and J assignments and clone size from that table. The sample table lists about 84,000 clones, about 86% of them with a count of one. The leading ten clones occupy 30% to 45% of the sample.

The receptor comes from an elderly man with active or convalescent COVID-19. The chain was built from TRBV4-2 and TRBJ1-2; 12 bases in the junction line up with TRBD1. The sequenced sample was peripheral blood. CDR3 region: CASSQEGTGGGKDYGYTF. Here is the DNA: TGTGCCAGCAGCCAAGAAGGGACAGGGGGCGGTAAGGACTATGGCTACACCTTC.